One sample yielded the 2 T cell receptor beta chains listed below, sequenced in a study of Graves' ophthalmopathy and Graves' hyperthyroidism. RNA transcripts served as template for amplifying TCR beta CDR3 sequences. HTBI-primed first-round RT-PCR preceded second-round multiplex PCR. TCRdb analysed the multiplex PCR reads with MiXCR anew, one entry per CDR3 protein. Of hundreds of thousands of distinct CDR3 sequences detected, just over 40% appear once; the ten largest clones hold around 3.3%. The sample was peripheral blood. The source is an adult man with Graves' ophthalmopathy.

This clonotype has just a few counts. One end of the junction fails to match germline, which may point to a read error. For the CDR3, the DNA is TGCGCCAGCAAAACGGGACAGATCATAGAGACCCGGTACTTC. It yields the protein CASKTGQIIETRYF. The chain carries TRBV5-1 and TRBJ2-5; 7 bases match TRBD1. The CDR3 covers 14 residues. Germline loops: CDR1 SGHRS, CDR2 YFSETQ.

This clonotype appeared a few times. The V and J genes are TRBV6-6 and TRBJ2-7; the match to TRBD1 covers 9 bases. There are 14 residues in the CDR3. The V gene end was trimmed by 1 base and the J gene end by 6 bases; junction bases not matched to a gene: 4. Germline lookup yields CDR1 MNHNY and CDR2 SVGAGI (reference sequence). The CDR3 region is CASSYLGQGFEQYF. The CDR3 DNA is TGTGCCAGCAGTTACTTGGGACAGGGATTCGAGCAGTACTTC.